The TCR beta chain under discussion was sequenced for a study of T cell clonality in common variable immunodeficiency. Overall study findings and caveats: In common variable immunodeficiency, TCR beta chains reportedly carried fewer deletions and N-nucleotide insertions. Compared with healthy controls, CVID subjects showed increased TCRbeta clonality, mostly in about a third.

Heparinized whole blood, about 5 to 9 ml, came from each donor. Sequencing used immunoSEQ multiplex PCR; TCRdb keeps in-frame clones, though not all of them. The sample has around 10,000 clones, none seen only once; the top ten hold roughly 6.3%. Regarding this clone: The antigen remains undetermined. The read falls 3 residues short of the CDR3 end, and the missing part is taken from the germline J gene.

The CDR3 covers 14 residues. Germline V gives CDR1 KGHSH, CDR2 LQKENI. V dropped 5 bases and J dropped 4; count of bases not matched to a gene: 7. The chain carries TRBV18 and TRBJ1-2; 7 bases line up with TRBD1. This TCR was sampled from a human donor with common variable immunodeficiency. Sequenced sample: peripheral blood mononuclear cells. CDR3 bases read: TGTGCCAGCTCATCAACAGGGGATTCCTATGGC. This codes for CASSSTGDSYG. The complete CDR3 sequence is CASSSTGDSYGYTF. Together with reference TRBV18 and TRBJ1-2, the CDR3 gives the full variable domain: NAGVMQNPRHLVRRRGQEARLRCSPMKGHSHVYWYRQLPEEGLKFMVYLQKENIIDESGMPKERFSAEFPKEGPSILRIQQVVRGDSAAYFCASSSTGDSYGYTFGSGTRLTVV.